What follows are 26 T cell receptor beta chains derived from one specimen sequenced in a study of control samples from healthy donors and cancer patients. TCRdb's table, derived via immunoSEQ multiplex PCR, lists solely in-frame clones and lacks some. The table records some 130,000 clones, more than 85% of them present only once. Source material: PBMCs. The receptors were sampled from a man in his fifties with head and neck cancer.

The chain is built from TRBV18 and TRBJ1-3, with D hard to call. This CDR3 spans 14 amino acids. Germline CDR1 and CDR2: KGHSH and LQKENI. Trimming cost V 5 bases and J 0 bases, with 8 bases left between them. This CDR3 reads CASSSEPSGNTIYF. As DNA, the CDR3 is TGTGCCAGCTCATCCGAACCCTCTGGAAACACCATATATTTT. Filled out from reference TRBV18 and TRBJ1-3, the complete variable domain reads NAGVMQNPRHLVRRRGQEARLRCSPMKGHSHVYWYRQLPEEGLKFMVYLQKENIIDESGMPKERFSAEFPKEGPSILRIQQVVRGDSAAYFCASSSEPSGNTIYFGEGSWLTVV.

The J gene is TRBJ1-4, the V gene TRBV5-1; 9 nucleotides match TRBD1. Germline trimming cut 3 bases from V and 7 bases from J; bases unmatched to any gene: 10. Germline CDR1 is SGHRS and CDR2 is YFSETQ. This CDR3 is 16 amino acids long. CDR3 sequence reads: CASSSLTGGGSEKLFF. The CDR3 coding sequence is TGCGCCAGCAGCTCTCTAACAGGGGGCGGAAGTGAAAAACTGTTTTTT.

The J gene is TRBJ2-7, the V gene TRBV11-2, with D maybe TRBD1 (6 bases). This CDR3 has 14 residues. Per the germline V gene, CDR1 is SGHAT and CDR2 is FQNNGV. The V and J ends lost 7 bases and 2 bases respectively, with 15 bases between them. In DNA form, the CDR3 reads TGTGCCAGCACACCGGGACACCTAGCCTACGAGCAGTACTTC. Amino acids: CASTPGHLAYEQYF.

This chain links TRBV4-2 with TRBJ2-3; 9 bases align to TRBD2. Unmatched junction bases numbered 10, after V lost 7 bases and J lost 2 bases. The CDR3 loop spans 16 amino acids. The germline V gene has CDR1 LGHNA and CDR2 YNFKEQ. The CDR3 spells CASTSEAGGYTDTQYF. In DNA, the CDR3 is TGTGCCAGCACCTCTGAGGCGGGGGGGTACACAGATACGCAGTATTTT.

The chain links TRBV19 to TRBJ1-2, with a possible D match to TRBD1 (5 bases). Germline CDR1 reads LNHDA; CDR2 reads SQIVND (reference sequence). V lost 6 bases to trimming and J lost 7 bases, with 15 bases between them. This CDR3 spans 13 amino acids. In nucleotides, the CDR3 is TGTGCCAGTAGATTCAGGGAAGGTGGTGGCTACACCTTC. Translating gives CASRFREGGGYTF.

The rearrangement links TRBV4-1 to TRBJ2-1, with 9 positions matching TRBD2. The CDR3 spans 17 residues. Trimming at V came to 1 base and at J to 5 bases, leaving 9 bases not matched to a gene. CDR1 is MGHRA, CDR2 YSYEKL, per germline. The CDR3 nucleotides are TGCGCCAGCAGCCAAGGTCGCCCCCAGCGGGGGGACAATGAGCAGTTCTTC. It is translated as CASSQGRPQRGDNEQFF.

V and J are TRBV2 and TRBJ2-1; TRBD2 matches 8 bases. V shed 5 bases, J shed 5 bases, and the junction held 5 bases outside the gene matches. The germline V gene encodes CDR1 SNHLY and CDR2 FYNNEI. The CDR3 contains 14 residues. The CDR3, as DNA: TGTGCCAGCAGTATCGGGGGGGGTCACAATGAGCAGTTCTTC. The encoded protein is CASSIGGGHNEQFF.

This sequence joins TRBV28 and TRBJ1-2, with a tentative D call TRBD1 (5 bases). Trimming removed 3 bases at V and 7 bases at J, with 6 bases between. The CDR3 has 11 amino acids. The V gene's germline CDR1 is MDHEN and CDR2 SYDVKM. The CDR3 protein is CASSFQGGYTF. The CDR3 nucleotides are TGTGCCAGCAGTTTTCAGGGTGGCTACACCTTC.

The chain recombines TRBV6-5 with TRBJ1-1, with TRBD1 as a possible D gene (6 bases). The germline V gene has CDR1 MNHEY and CDR2 SVGAGI. Between the trimmed V and J ends, which lost 7 bases and 2 bases, there was a span of 11 bases. This CDR3 has 13 amino acids. CDR3 nucleotides: TGTGCCAGCACTGGGGGGCCAAACACTGAAGCTTTCTTT. Translation: CASTGGPNTEAFF.

This clone was picked up one time. The chain carries TRBV2 and TRBJ1-2; D unclear. The ends were cut back, 1 base at V and 1 base at J, with 4 bases in the middle. This CDR3 region has 13 residues. Germline V gives CDR1 SNHLY, CDR2 FYNNEI. The CDR3 region is CASSEGVNYGYTF. CDR3 nucleotide sequence: TGTGCCAGCAGTGAAGGGGTTAACTATGGCTACACCTTC.

The chain carries TRBV2 and TRBJ2-3; D call uncertain. V was cut by 6 bases and J by 5 bases, with 9 bases left in between. CDR1 and CDR2 from the germline V gene are SNHLY and FYNNEI. This CDR3 region has 12 residues. This CDR3 is CASSQQLDTQYF. The CDR3 DNA reads TGTGCCAGCAGCCAACAGCTAGATACGCAGTATTTT.

The gene calls are TRBV6-2 or TRBV6-3 and TRBJ2-5, with D unclear. V lost 4 bases, J lost 4 bases, and 4 bases lay in between. Germline V gene sequence: CDR1 MNHEY, CDR2 SVGEGT. The CDR3 contains 11 residues. The chain's CDR3 is CASSWLETQYF. The CDR3 DNA reads as TGTGCCAGCAGTTGGCTAGAGACCCAGTACTTC.

The chain combines TRBV29-1 with TRBJ1-1; D is unclear. The CDR3 is 13 residues long. Trimming removed 2 bases at V and 1 base at J, with 8 bases between. The germline CDR1 and CDR2 sequences are SQVTM and ANQGSEA. The CDR3: CSVELPGNTEAFF. CDR3 DNA sequence: TGCAGCGTTGAATTGCCGGGGAACACTGAAGCTTTCTTT. The whole variable domain, remainder taken from reference TRBV29-1 and TRBJ1-1, is SAVISQKPSRDICQRGTSLTIQCQVDSQVTMMFWYRQQPGQSLTLIATANQGSEATYESGFVIDKFPISRPNLTFSTLTVSNMSPEDSSIYLCSVELPGNTEAFFGQGTRLTVV.

This chain joins TRBV27 and TRBJ1-2, with 7 bases lining up with TRBD1. J lost 7 bases, V lost 3 bases, and 5 bases had no gene match. The CDR3 runs to 13 residues. Germline lookup yields CDR1 MNHEY and CDR2 SMNVEV (reference sequence). The DNA for the CDR3 is TGTGCCAGCAGTTTCTCGACAGGGATTGGCTACACCTTC. Protein sequence: CASSFSTGIGYTF.

The chain recombines TRBV4-3 with TRBJ2-1; possible D gene TRBD1, 6 bases. Trimming cost V 4 bases and J 2 bases, with 12 bases left between them. This CDR3 is built from 15 residues. Germline V gene lookup returns CDR1 LGHNA and CDR2 YSLEER. This CDR3 reads CASSPQRQAYNEQFF. The CDR3 DNA sequence: TGCGCCAGCAGCCCGCAGAGACAGGCCTACAATGAGCAGTTCTTC.

The rearrangement uses TRBV24-1 and TRBJ2-3; 9 nucleotides match TRBD2. The CDR3 loop spans 16 amino acids. Germline V gives CDR1 KGHDR, CDR2 SFDVKD. The trim removed 2 bases at V and 2 bases at J, leaving 4 bases unmatched. CDR3 amino acids: CATSDWAGGSTDTQYF. The CDR3 bases are TGTGCCACCAGTGATTGGGCGGGGGGGTCCACAGATACGCAGTATTTT.

This sequence joins TRBV2 and TRBJ1-2; tentative D call: TRBD1 (6 bases). This CDR3 is 12 amino acids long. The germline V gene has CDR1 SNHLY and CDR2 FYNNEI. The germline V and J ends were trimmed by 7 bases and 4 bases, with 10 bases remaining between them. As DNA, the CDR3 is TGTGCCAGCATGCGGGACATCTATGGCTACACCTTC. Translated: CASMRDIYGYTF. Based on the CDR3 plus reference TRBV2 and TRBJ1-2, the full variable domain is EPEVTQTPSHQVTQMGQEVILRCVPISNHLYFYWYRQILGQKVEFLVSFYNNEISEKSEIFDDQFSVERPDGSNFTLKIRSTKLEDSAMYFCASMRDIYGYTFGSGTRLTVV.

The chain has TRBV7-2 and TRBJ2-3; TRBD2 matches at 7 bases. The germline gives CDR1 SGHTA, CDR2 FQGNSA. V shed 3 bases and J 5 bases; nucleotides not matched to a gene: 5. This CDR3 spans 14 amino acids. In nucleotides, the CDR3 is TGTGCCAGCAGCTTCGGAGCGGGGCTAGATACGCAGTATTTT. This gives the protein CASSFGAGLDTQYF.

The chain is built from TRBV5-1 and TRBJ2-4, with TRBD2 matching over 13 bases. The trim removed 4 bases at V and 9 bases at J, leaving 4 bases unmatched. Germline lookup yields CDR1 SGHRS and CDR2 YFSETQ. The CDR3 consists of 14 residues. CDR3 sequence reads: CASSPGLAGVIQYF. The CDR3 nucleotides are TGCGCCAGCAGCCCCGGACTAGCGGGGGTCATTCAGTACTTC. Together with reference TRBV5-1 and TRBJ2-4, the CDR3 gives the full variable domain: KAGVTQTPRYLIKTRGQQVTLSCSPISGHRSVSWYQQTPGQGLQFLFEYFSETQRNKGNFPGRFSGRQFSNSRSEMNVSTLELGDSALYLCASSPGLAGVIQYFGAGTRLSVL.

The genes are TRBV19 and TRBJ2-5; 7 nucleotides agree with TRBD1. CDR1 LNHDA and CDR2 SQIVND come from the germline V gene (reference sequence). This CDR3 has 18 amino acids. J lost 3 bases, V lost 4 bases, and 17 bases had no gene match. The CDR3 DNA sequence: TGTGCCAGTAGTAAAGGAGACGAAGAGACAGGGTGGAAAGAGACCCAGTACTTC. Residues: CASSKGDEETGWKETQYF.

The chain is built from TRBV18 and TRBJ2-7; no firm D call. This CDR3 contains 13 residues. CDR1 KGHSH and CDR2 LQKENI come from the germline V gene. The V gene lost 2 bases and the J gene lost 9 bases, with 14 bases spanning the gap. The CDR3 bases are TGTGCCAGCTCACCAGGGTACCTACGAGGGCAGTACTTC. This encodes CASSPGYLRGQYF.

In this sample, this clone turned up once. The chain links TRBV28 to TRBJ2-5; the D gene is possibly TRBD1 (6 bases). The CDR3 is 13 amino acids. CDR1 and CDR2 (germline): MDHEN, SYDVKM. V was trimmed by 2 bases and J by 7 bases, leaving 11 bases between them. The CDR3 sequence is CASSLTPRGTQYF. The DNA of the CDR3 is TGTGCCAGCAGTTTAACTCCCAGGGGGACCCAGTACTTC. Combining the CDR3 with reference TRBV28 and TRBJ2-5 gives the whole variable domain DVKVTQSSRYLVKRTGEKVFLECVQDMDHENMFWYRQDPGLGLRLIYFSYDVKMKEKGDIPEGYSVSREKKERFSLILESASTNQTSMYLCASSLTPRGTQYFGPGTRLLVL.

This clone was detected only once. The rearrangement joins TRBV6-2 or TRBV6-3 to TRBJ2-3, with D tentatively TRBD2 (7 bases). This CDR3 spans 16 amino acids. The V end was cut by 6 bases, the J end by 7 bases, with 23 bases between. Germline V gene lookup returns CDR1 MNHEY and CDR2 SVGEGT. CDR3 bases: TGTGCCAGCAGCCCTCGCGGCGGGGGCGCCGGGCATACGCAGTATTTT. Encoded protein: CASSPRGGGAGHTQYF.

The chain has TRBV13 and TRBJ1-1; D is ambiguous. Germline V gene data show CDR1 as PRHDT and CDR2 as FYEKMQ (reference sequence). V lost 5 bases, J lost 0 bases, and 7 bases lay in between. The CDR3 length is 13 residues. CDR3 sequence: CASSPRLNTEAFF. CDR3 nucleotides: TGTGCCAGCAGCCCCCGGCTGAACACTGAAGCTTTCTTT.

The chain has TRBV7-2 and TRBJ1-1, with a weak D call TRBD1 (5 bases). V lost 2 bases and J lost 1, with 8 bases in between. Germline V gene data show CDR1 as SGHTA and CDR2 as FQGNSA. This CDR3 has 14 amino acids. CDR3 in DNA: TGTGCCAGCAGCTTAAACAGGAGGAACACTGAAGCTTTCTTT. It specifies CASSLNRRNTEAFF.

This chain joins TRBV4-3 and TRBJ1-1, with D perhaps TRBD1 (5 bases). V shed 6 bases and J shed 3 bases, with 26 bases lying between them. This CDR3 region has 18 residues. Germline CDR1 and CDR2: LGHNA and YSLEER. The CDR3 DNA sequence: TGCGCCAGCAGACTTCAGGGTTTTCAAGCACCCCAGTACACTGAAGCTTTCTTT. It specifies CASRLQGFQAPQYTEAFF.